This entry describes one T cell receptor beta chain. This clone appeared a single time. The antigen it binds to is not known. No quality values exist for individual bases; no much larger clone is one base distant. Library construction relied on the immunoSEQ multiplex PCR assay. A mixture of 60 forward primers for TCR Vbeta segments and 13 reverse primers for TCR Jbeta segments was used in the multiplex PCR. The CDR3 region of rearranged TCR beta genes was amplified from genomic DNA by a multiplex PCR assay. The Illumina HiSeq System was used to sequence the amplified TCR beta libraries as 87-base-pair reads. Processing in the source paper ran as follows. Across the 500 to 850 repertoires, a later analysis counted some 80 million unique TCR beta chains, roughly 11 million of which were shared by at least two donors. To remove PCR and sequencing errors, raw reads were error-corrected and collapsed into unique sequences using a nearest-neighbor algorithm that merged closely related sequences. To assign V, D and J gene segments, CDR3 sequences were aligned to IMGT reference sequences. Each retained sequence needed at least a six-nucleotide match to both a V gene segment and a J gene segment. A rearrangement was called productive if the CDR3 had no stop codons and remained in frame with V and J, and every other rearrangement was called non-productive. CDR3 was defined by IMGT convention, running from the second conserved V-encoded cysteine to the conserved J-encoded phenylalanine. The earlier analysis of approximately 590 of the donors excluded any sequence lacking an unambiguous match to a single V gene segment. An earlier analysis of just under 600 of the donors called V segments functional above 56.7% productive rearrangements and segregating when the between-donor standard deviation exceeded 5%. A statistical classification framework was developed to diagnose cytomegalovirus status using the catalog of TCR beta chain sequences. A later analysis assigned V and J genes by comparing TCR nucleotide sequences with IMGT/GENE-DB human TR gene sequences. In a later analysis, CDR3 sequences and most-parsimonious VDJ recombination scenarios were assigned using the TCRdist pipeline. In a later analysis, each TCR beta chain was defined by its CDR3 amino acid sequence together with its V-gene family, and reads without a unique V-gene family were excluded. As a way to deal with suspected cross-contamination and a sequencing artifact, a later analysis dropped 450 to 600 nucleotide sequences that were highly shared and had low generation probability. A later analysis calculated a clonal expansion index for each public chain from normalized within-repertoire ranks of inferred template counts. In a later analysis, generation probabilities were computed with a VDJ recombination model fitted to out-of-frame rearrangements, and the resulting probabilities were checked against IGoR. Hypergeometric tests were used in a later analysis to score TCR-TCR, TCR-HLA and TCR-CMV co-occurrence, with a repertoire-size bias correction applied to the TCR pairs. False discovery rates were estimated in a later analysis by permuting HLA or CMV assignments 20 times. A later analysis grouped co-occurring TCRs with DBSCAN, adding TCRdist sequence similarity when clustering within HLA-allele-positive subsets. Co-occurrence clustering excluded repertoires with fewer than 30,000 or more than 120,000 public chains, plus five with anomalous nucleotide sharing. The clones in this table, taken by TCRdb from immuneACCESS, are in-frame only. Not every clone is retained; where verified, under half of the shortfall comes from an unresolved V gene, and the cause of the rest is unknown. V and J calls and clone size follow that table, whereas D and trimming were derived from the DNA. The sample table lists more than 150,000 clones, about three quarters of them with a count of one. The top ten clones comprise about 1.6% of the sample.

The data were taken from a study of cytomegalovirus exposure and HLA in healthy donors (dated 2017 in TCRdb). For the study in its entirety: According to an earlier analysis of 587 of the donors, about 180 million T cells yielded roughly 100 million unique TCR beta sequences and 250 to 350 Gb of sequence data. An early release that covered roughly 600 HLA-typed donors contained about 300 gigabases of sequencing data and about 93 million unique TCR sequences. Of the roughly 390 genotyped donors, roughly 76% were placed in the genetic ancestry cluster associated with self-reported Caucasian donors. The aim of the study was to test whether cataloging public T cell receptors could identify signatures of past pathogen exposure. The study used immunosequencing to profile the T cell repertoires of about 670 subjects and linked those repertoires to cytomegalovirus serostatus. In addition to the first cohort of 666 subjects, a separate validation cohort of about 120 different subjects was used. High-throughput TCR immunosequencing, statistical association of individual TCRs with disease status, and machine learning were combined to predict cytomegalovirus infection status. In a later analysis, previously published TCR beta repertoires from 600 to 850 donors were re-analyzed and high-resolution HLA genotyping was added so that TCR occurrence patterns could be studied. The later analysis used no new phenotypic data to find candidate immune exposures, relying instead on TCR beta sequences and their occurrence across donors. An earlier analysis of around 540 of the donors applied high-throughput TCR beta sequencing to assess whether each TCR beta V gene segment acted as functional or pseudogenic. Alongside the repertoire data, information on donor age, sex, ethnicity and CMV serostatus was compiled. Genome-wide SNP genotypes for about 65% of the 666 donors were used in a later genetic analysis, which treated that subset as a discovery cohort. Every discovery cohort repertoire had been produced on one sequencing platform. HLA typing included class I and class II loci at four-digit resolution. Typing coverage differed by locus: A, B, C, DRB1 and DQB1 were typed in about 629-630 donors, DQA1 in around 500, DPA1 in roughly 590, and DPB1 in 400 to 490. About five DR-DQ haplotypes were treated as single units for association and clustering because of strong linkage in the cohort. Across roughly 420 genotyped donors of the cohort, an average of roughly 250,000 unique TCR beta nucleotide sequences per donor were sequenced, and roughly a sixth of those sequences were non-productive. Overall study results and their limits: In a later genetic analysis, a missense DCLRE1C variant was associated with V-gene and J-gene trimming of TCR beta chains, and the association was replicated in an independent cohort. In a later analysis, TCR association rates were found to vary across HLA loci, with the most associated TCRs seen for DRB1 alleles and the fewest for HLA-C alleles. Immune exposure information for the cohort was limited to CMV serostatus. A group of highly shared sequence variants was considered likely to be a technical artifact of the sequencing pipeline. A later analysis reported that several top co-occurrence clusters appeared linked to parvovirus B19, influenza, CMV and Epstein-Barr virus. A further reported finding was that TCR beta sequences accurately predicted the HLA-A and HLA-B alleles for most subjects in the first cohort. Strong co-occurrence of HLA alleles, especially DR and DQ, made assigning TCR associations to individual alleles difficult. Linkage disequilibrium might explain the correlated functional status among segregating V segments, but an unknown experimental factor could not be ruled out. The authors suggested that the approach could potentially be generalized to other disease states and immunological phenotypes. Because counts were too low, more than 15 rarely observed V segments, including chromosome 9 orphons, were left out of the earlier analysis of a few hundred of the donors. A total of roughly 160 TCR beta chains were listed by the study as associated with cytomegalovirus. A later analysis found that most CMV-associated TCR beta chains appeared HLA-restricted, with HLA associations seemingly driven largely by CMV exposure. The presence/absence analyses assumed that sequencing depth was roughly uniform across donors, and that assumption may not be true. A later analysis found that HLA-associated TCR beta chains were more clonally expanded and had lower generation probabilities than equally common non-associated chains. According to a later genetic analysis, donors in an Asian-associated ancestry cluster had fewer N-insertions in productive TCRs than the roughly 700-donor mean. This cohort had only TCR beta chains sequenced, and the lack of alpha or paired-chain data limited which features could be detected. Because HLA typing was unavailable for some donors at each locus, only the typed subset was used in association tests. In an earlier analysis of around 500 of the donors, most TCR beta V segments appeared in productive rearrangements about 87% or about 30% of the time, broadly matching IMGT annotations. The classifier was reported to diagnose cytomegalovirus status with high specificity and sensitivity in both the original and validation cohorts. In vitro tests confirmed that a few of the cytomegalovirus-associated TCR beta chains recognize cytomegalovirus antigens. Across donors, most TCR sequences were observed very rarely, whereas some public TCRs were present in many individuals. In a later analysis, about 17,000 TCR beta sequences were associated with specific HLA alleles at a false discovery rate of 0.05.

In total, roughly 670 healthy bone marrow donors made up the cohort. At the time of sampling, every cohort member was nominally healthy, though immune exposures that went unrecorded were likely present. The donor was CMV seronegative and was included in the group of 352 seronegative cohort members. A peripheral blood sample was provided by each donor, and peripheral blood mononuclear cells were used for TCR beta sequencing. Genomic DNA extraction from the blood cell samples was performed with the Qiagen DNeasy Blood Extraction Kit. The source is a man aged 18-30 years in good health and CMV-seronegative. The sequencing sample was made of PBMCs.

The DNA sequence follows: TGCGCCAGCAGCTTGGGGGACAGAGTCTCTGGAAACACCATATATTTT. Its protein is CASSLGDRVSGNTIYF. This chain joins TRBV5-1 to TRBJ1-3; TRBD1 agrees with 7 junctional bases. CDR1 SGHRS and CDR2 YFSETQ are derived from the germline V gene. V has 0 bases trimmed and J has 0 bases trimmed; junction bases matching no gene number 3. The CDR3 runs 16 amino acids, cysteine and phenylalanine included. Left in the record is the CDR3 DNA by itself, 48 bases read in frame from the first base.